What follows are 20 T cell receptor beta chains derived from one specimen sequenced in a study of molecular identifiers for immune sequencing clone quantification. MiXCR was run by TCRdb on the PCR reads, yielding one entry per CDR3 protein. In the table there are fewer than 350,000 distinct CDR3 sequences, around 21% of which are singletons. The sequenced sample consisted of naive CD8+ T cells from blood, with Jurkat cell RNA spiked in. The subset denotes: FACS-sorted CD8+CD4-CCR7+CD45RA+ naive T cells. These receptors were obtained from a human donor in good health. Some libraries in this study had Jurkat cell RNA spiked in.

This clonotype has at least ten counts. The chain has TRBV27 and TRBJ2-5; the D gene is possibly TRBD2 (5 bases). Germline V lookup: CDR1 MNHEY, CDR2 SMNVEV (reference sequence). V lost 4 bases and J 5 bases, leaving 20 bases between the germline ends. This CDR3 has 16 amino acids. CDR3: CASSSGWSSYPETQYF. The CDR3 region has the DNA TGTGCCAGCAGTTCGGGATGGTCTAGCTACCCGGAGACCCAGTACTTC.

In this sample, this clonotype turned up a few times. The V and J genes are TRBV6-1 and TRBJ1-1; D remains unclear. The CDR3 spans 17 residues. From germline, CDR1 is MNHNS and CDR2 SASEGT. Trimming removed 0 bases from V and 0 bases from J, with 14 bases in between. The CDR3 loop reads CASSEAPARHLNTEAFF. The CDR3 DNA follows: TGTGCCAGCAGTGAAGCTCCTGCCCGACACCTGAACACTGAAGCTTTCTTT.

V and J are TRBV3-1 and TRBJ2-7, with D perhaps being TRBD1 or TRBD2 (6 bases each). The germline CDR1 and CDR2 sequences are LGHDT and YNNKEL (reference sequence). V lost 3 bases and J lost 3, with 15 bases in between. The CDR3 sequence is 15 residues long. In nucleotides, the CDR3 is TGTGCCAGCAGCCACGGTCTTAGGGGGGACTACGAGCAGTACTTC. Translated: CASSHGLRGDYEQYF.

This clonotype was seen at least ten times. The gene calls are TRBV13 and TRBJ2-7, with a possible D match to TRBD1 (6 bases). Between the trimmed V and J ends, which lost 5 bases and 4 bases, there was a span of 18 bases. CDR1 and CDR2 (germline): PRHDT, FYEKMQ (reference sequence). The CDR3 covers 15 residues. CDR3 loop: CASSPRTEREYEQYF. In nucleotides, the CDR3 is TGTGCCAGCAGCCCCCGGACAGAGAGAGAGTACGAGCAGTACTTC.

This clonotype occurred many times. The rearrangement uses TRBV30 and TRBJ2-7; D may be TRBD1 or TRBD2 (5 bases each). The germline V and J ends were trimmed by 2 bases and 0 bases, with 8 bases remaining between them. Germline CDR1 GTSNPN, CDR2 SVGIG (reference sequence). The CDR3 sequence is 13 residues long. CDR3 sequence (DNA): TGTGCCTGGAGTTATGGGACCTCCTACGAGCAGTACTTC. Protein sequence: CAWSYGTSYEQYF. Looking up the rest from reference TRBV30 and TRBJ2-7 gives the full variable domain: SQTIHQWPATLVQPVGSPLSLECTVEGTSNPNLYWYRQAAGRGLQLLFYSVGIGQISSEVPQNLSASRPQDRQFILSSKKLLLSDSGFYLCAWSYGTSYEQYFGPGTRLTVT.

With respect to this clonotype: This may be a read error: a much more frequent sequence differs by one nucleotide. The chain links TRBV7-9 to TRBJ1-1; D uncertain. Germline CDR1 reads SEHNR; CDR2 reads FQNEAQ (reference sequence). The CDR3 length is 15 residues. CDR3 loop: CASNLVGSLNTEAFF. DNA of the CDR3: TGTGCCAGCAACTTAGTTGGCAGCCTCAACACTGAAGCTTTCTTT. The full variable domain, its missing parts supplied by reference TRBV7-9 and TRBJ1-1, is DTGVSQNPRHKITKRGQNVTFRCDPISEHNRLYWYRQTLGQGPEFLTYFQNEAQLEKSRLLSDRFSAERPKGSFSTLEIQRTEQGDSAMYLCASNLVGSLNTEAFFGQGTRLTVV.

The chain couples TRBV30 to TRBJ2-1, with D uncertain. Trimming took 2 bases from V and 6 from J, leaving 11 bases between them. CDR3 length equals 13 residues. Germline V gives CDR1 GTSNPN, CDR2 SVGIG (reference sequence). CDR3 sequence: CAWSFDRGNEQFF. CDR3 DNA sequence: TGTGCCTGGAGTTTCGACCGAGGCAATGAGCAGTTCTTC.

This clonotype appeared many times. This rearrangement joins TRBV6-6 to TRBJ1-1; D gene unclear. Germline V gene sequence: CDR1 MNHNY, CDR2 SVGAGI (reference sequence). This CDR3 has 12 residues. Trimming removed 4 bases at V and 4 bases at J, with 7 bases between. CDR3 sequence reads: CASSWGSTEAFF. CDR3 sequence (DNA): TGTGCCAGCAGTTGGGGATCCACTGAAGCTTTCTTT.

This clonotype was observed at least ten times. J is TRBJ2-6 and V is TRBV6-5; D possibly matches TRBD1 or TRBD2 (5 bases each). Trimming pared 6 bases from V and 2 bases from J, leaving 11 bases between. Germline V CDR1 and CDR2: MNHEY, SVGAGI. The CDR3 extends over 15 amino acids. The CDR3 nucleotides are TGTGCCAGCAGCCGAGGGGTGCCTGGGGCCAACGTCCTGACTTTC. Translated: CASSRGVPGANVLTF.

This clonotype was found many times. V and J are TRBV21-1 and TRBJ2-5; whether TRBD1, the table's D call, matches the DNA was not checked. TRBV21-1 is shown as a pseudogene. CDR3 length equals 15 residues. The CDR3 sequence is CARQTAPGRKETQYF. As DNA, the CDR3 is TGTGCCCGCCAAACGGCGCCGGGACGTAAAGAGACCCAGTACTTC.

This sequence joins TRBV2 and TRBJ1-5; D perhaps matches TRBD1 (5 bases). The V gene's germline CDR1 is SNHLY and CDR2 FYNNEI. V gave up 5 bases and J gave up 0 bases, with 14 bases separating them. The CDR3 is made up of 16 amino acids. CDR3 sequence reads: CASSSGTGYSNQPQHF. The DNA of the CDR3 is TGTGCCAGCAGTTCCGGGACGGGATATAGCAATCAGCCCCAGCATTTT.

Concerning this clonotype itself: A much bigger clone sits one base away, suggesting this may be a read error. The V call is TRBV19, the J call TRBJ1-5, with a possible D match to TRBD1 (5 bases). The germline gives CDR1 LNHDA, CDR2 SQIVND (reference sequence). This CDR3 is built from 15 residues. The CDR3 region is CASSPNGGSNRPQHF. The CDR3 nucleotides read TGTGCCAGTAGCCCAAATGGGGGTAGCAATCGGCCCCAGCATTTT. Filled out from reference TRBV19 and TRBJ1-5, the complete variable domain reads DGGITQSPKYLFRKEGQNVTLSCEQNLNHDAMYWYRQDPGQGLRLIYYSQIVNDFQKGDIAEGYSVSREKKESFPLTVTSAQKNPTAFYLCASSPNGGSNRPQHFGDGTRLSIL.

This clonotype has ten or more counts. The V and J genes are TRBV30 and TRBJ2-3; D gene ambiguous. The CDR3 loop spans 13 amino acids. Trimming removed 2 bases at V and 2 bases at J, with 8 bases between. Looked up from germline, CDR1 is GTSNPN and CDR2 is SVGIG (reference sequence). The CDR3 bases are TGTGCCTGGAGTAGCGACCACACAGATACGCAGTATTTT. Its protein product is CAWSSDHTDTQYF.

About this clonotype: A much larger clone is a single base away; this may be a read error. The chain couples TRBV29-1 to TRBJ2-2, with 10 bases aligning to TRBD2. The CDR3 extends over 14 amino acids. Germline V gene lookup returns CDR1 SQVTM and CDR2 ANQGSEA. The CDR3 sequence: CSVDTSGMAGELSF. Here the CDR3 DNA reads TGCAGCGTTGACACTAGCGGGATGGCCGGGGAGCTGTCTTTT.

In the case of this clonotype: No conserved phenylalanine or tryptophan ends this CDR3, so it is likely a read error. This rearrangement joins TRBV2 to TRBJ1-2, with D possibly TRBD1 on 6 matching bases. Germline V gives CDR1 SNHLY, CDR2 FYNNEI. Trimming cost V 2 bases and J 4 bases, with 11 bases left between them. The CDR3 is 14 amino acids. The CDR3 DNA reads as TGTGCCAGCAGTGAACAGGGGATAGTCTATGGCTACACCCTC. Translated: CASSEQGIVYGYTL.

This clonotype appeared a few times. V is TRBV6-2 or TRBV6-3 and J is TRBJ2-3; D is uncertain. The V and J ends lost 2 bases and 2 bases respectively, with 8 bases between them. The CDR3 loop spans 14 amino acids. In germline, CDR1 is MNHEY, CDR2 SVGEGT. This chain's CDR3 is CASSYVRYTDTQYF. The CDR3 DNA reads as TGTGCCAGCAGTTACGTCAGATACACAGATACGCAGTATTTT.

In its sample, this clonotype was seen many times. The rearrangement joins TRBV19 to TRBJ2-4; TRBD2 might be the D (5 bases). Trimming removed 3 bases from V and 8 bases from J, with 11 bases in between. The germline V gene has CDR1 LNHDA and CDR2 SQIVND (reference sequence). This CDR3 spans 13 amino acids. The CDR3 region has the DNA TGTGCCAGTAGTATTTCGGGATTAGACATTCAGTACTTC. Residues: CASSISGLDIQYF.

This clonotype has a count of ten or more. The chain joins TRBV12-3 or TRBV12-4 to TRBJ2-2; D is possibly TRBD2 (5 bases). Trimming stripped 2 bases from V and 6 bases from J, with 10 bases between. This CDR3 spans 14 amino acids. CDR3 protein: CASSLFRGPGELFF. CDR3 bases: TGTGCCAGCAGTTTATTCCGAGGGCCCGGGGAGCTGTTTTTT.

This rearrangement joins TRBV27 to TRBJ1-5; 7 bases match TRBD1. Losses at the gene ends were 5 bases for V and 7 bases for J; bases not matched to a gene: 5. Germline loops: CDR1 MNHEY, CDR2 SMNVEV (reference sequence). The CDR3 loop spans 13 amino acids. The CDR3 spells CASSTGAGQPQHF. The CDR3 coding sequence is TGTGCCAGCAGTACAGGGGCGGGCCAGCCCCAGCATTTT.

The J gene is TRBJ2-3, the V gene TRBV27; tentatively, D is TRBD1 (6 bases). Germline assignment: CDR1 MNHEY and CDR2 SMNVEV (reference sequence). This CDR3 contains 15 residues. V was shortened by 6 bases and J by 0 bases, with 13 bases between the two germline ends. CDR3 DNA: TGTGCCAGCAGCGAGGACAGATCTAGCACAGATACGCAGTATTTT. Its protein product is CASSEDRSSTDTQYF.